This T cell receptor beta chain came from a study of response to subunit inactivated influenza vaccine. Study-wide results and limits: It was the authors' suggestion that each seasonal influenza vaccination recruits few new T cells.

The CDR3 sequence is 15 residues long. Trimming pared 2 bases from V and 7 bases from J, leaving 15 bases between. TCRdb reanalysed the RT-PCR reads using MiXCR and keeps one entry per CDR3 protein. The data show 450,000 to 500,000 distinct CDR3 sequences, with 9.5% to 12% seen just once and approximately 12% held by the top ten. Concerning this clonotype itself: Its antigen is not identified.

This chain connects TRBV12-3 or TRBV12-4 to TRBJ2-4, with a weak D call TRBD1 (7 bases). The clonotype was recovered from a man between 50 and 59 years old who received an inactivated influenza vaccine. The sequencing used PBMCs from blood, collected roughly 46 days after vaccination. The CDR3 DNA follows: TGTGCCAGCAGTTTATCCCAGGGGGGATTGAACATTCAGTACTTC. Amino acid sequence: CASSLSQGGLNIQYF.